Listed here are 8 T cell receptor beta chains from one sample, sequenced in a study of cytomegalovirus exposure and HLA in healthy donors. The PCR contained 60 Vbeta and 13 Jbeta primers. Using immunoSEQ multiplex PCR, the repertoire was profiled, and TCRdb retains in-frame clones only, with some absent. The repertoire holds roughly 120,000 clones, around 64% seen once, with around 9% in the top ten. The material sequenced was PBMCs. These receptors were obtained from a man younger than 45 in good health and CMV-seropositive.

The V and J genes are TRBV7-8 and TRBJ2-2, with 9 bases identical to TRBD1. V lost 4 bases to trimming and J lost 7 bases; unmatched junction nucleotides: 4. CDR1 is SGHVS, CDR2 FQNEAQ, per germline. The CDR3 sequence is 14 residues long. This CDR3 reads CASSSRDRVGELFF. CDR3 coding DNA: TGTGCCAGCAGCTCCCGGGACAGGGTCGGGGAGCTGTTTTTT.

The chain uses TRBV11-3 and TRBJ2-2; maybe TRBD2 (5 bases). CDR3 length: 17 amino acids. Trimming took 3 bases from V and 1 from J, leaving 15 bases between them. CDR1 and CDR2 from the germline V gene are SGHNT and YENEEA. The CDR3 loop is CASSLLPAGENTGELFF. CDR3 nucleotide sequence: TGTGCCAGCAGCTTGCTGCCTGCGGGCGAGAACACCGGGGAGCTGTTTTTT. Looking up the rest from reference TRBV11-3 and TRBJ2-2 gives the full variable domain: EAGVVQSPRYKIIEKKQPVAFWCNPISGHNTLYWYLQNLGQGPELLIRYENEEAVDDSQLPKDRFSAERLKGVDSTLKIQPAELGDSAVYLCASSLLPAGENTGELFFGEGSRLTVL.

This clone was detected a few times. CDR3 sequence: CASSPWDRIDYGYTF. As DNA, the CDR3 is TGTGCCAGTAGTCCGTGGGACAGGATCGACTATGGCTACACCTTC. The gene calls are TRBV19 and TRBJ1-2, with 8 bases fitting TRBD1. Germline CDR1 and CDR2: LNHDA and SQIVND (reference sequence). The V gene end was trimmed by 5 bases and the J gene end by 3 bases; junction bases not matched to a gene: 8. The CDR3 runs to 15 residues. Complete variable domain (other parts from reference TRBV19 and TRBJ1-2): DGGITQSPKYLFRKEGQNVTLSCEQNLNHDAMYWYRQDPGQGLRLIYYSQIVNDFQKGDIAEGYSVSREKKESFPLTVTSAQKNPTAFYLCASSPWDRIDYGYTFGSGTRLTVV.

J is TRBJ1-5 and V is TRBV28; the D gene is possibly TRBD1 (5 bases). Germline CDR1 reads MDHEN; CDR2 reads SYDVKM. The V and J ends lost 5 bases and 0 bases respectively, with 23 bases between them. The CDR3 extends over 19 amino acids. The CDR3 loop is CASSPVSWEGRGSNQPQHF. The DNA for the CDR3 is TGTGCCAGCAGTCCCGTTAGTTGGGAGGGAAGGGGTAGCAATCAGCCCCAGCATTTT.

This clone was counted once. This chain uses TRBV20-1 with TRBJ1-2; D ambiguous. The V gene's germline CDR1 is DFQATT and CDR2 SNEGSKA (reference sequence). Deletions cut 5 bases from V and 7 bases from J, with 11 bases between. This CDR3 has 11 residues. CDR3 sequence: CSAWGTSGYTF. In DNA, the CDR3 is TGCAGTGCTTGGGGTACTAGTGGCTACACCTTC.

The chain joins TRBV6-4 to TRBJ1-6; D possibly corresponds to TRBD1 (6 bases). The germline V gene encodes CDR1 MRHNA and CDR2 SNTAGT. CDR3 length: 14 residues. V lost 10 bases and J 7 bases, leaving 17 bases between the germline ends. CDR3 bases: TGTGCCACCTCATCCGGGACATCGAATTCACCCCTCCACTTT. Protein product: CATSSGTSNSPLHF.

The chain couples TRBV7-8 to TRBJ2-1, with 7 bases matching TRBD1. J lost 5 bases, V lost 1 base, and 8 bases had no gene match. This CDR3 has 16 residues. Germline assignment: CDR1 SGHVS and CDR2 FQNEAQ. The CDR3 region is CASSLGGNRGNNEQFF. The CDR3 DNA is TGTGCCAGCAGCTTAGGGGGGAACAGGGGCAACAATGAGCAGTTCTTC. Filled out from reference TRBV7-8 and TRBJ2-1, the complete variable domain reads GAGVSQSPRYKVAKRGQDVALRCDPISGHVSLFWYQQALGQGPEFLTYFQNEAQLDKSGLPSDRFFAERPEGSVSTLKIQRTQQEDSAVYLCASSLGGNRGNNEQFFGPGTRLTVL.

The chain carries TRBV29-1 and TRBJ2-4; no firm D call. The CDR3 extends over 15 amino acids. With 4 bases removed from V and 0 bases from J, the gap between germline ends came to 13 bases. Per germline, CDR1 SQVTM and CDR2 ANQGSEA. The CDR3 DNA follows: TGCAGCGTTGCTACCAGGATTTCAGCCAAAAACATTCAGTACTTC. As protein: CSVATRISAKNIQYF.